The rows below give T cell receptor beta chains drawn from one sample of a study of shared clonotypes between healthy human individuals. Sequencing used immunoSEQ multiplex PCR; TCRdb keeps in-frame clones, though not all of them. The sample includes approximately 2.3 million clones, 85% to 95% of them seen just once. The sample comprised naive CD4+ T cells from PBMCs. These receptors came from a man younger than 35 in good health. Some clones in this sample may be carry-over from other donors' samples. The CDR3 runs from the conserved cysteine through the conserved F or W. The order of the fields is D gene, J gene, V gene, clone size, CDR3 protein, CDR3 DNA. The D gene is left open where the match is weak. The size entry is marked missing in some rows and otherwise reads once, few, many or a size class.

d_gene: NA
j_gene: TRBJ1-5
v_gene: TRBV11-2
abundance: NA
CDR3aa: CASSIGQRNQPQHF
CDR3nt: TGTGCCAGCAGCATTGGACAACGCAATCAGCCCCAGCATTTT

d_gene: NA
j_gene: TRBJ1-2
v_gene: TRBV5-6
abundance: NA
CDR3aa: CASSLNRVYGYTF
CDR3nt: TGTGCCAGCAGCTTAAATCGAGTTTATGGCTACACCTTC

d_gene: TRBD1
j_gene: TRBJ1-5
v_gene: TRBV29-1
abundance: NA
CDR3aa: CSATTGPNQPQHF
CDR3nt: TGCAGCGCCACGACAGGGCCCAATCAGCCCCAGCATTTT

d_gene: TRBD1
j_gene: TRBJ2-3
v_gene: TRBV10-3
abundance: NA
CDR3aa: CAISHYRGATDTQYF
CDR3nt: TGTGCCATCAGTCACTACAGGGGTGCCACAGATACGCAGTATTTT

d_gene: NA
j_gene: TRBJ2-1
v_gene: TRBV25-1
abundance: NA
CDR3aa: CASSEWGKGSYNEQFF
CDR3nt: TGTGCCAGCAGTGAATGGGGGAAGGGCTCCTACAATGAGCAGTTCTTC

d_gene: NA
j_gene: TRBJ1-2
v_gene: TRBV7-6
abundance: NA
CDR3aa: CASSLTPAANYGYTF
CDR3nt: TGTGCCAGCAGCCTTACGCCGGCAGCAAACTATGGCTACACCTTC

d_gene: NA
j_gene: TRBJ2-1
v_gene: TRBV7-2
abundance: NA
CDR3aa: CASSSNWGSSYNEQFF
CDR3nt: TGTGCCAGCAGCTCCAACTGGGGGAGCTCCTACAATGAGCAGTTCTTC

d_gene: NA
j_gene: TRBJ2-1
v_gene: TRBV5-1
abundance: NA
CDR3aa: CASRGSYNEQFF
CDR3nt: TGCGCCAGCAGAGGCTCCTACAATGAGCAGTTCTTC

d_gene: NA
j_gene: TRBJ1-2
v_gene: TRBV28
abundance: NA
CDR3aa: CASRFSGYGYTF
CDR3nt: TGTGCCAGCAGATTCTCCGGGTACGGCTACACCTTC

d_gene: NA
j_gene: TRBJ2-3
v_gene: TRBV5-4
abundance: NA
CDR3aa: CASSLGTSTDTQYF
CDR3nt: TGTGCCAGCAGCTTGGGGACTAGCACAGATACGCAGTATTTT

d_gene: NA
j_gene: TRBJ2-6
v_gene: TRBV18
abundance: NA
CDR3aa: CASSPPAAISGANVLTF
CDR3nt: TGTGCCAGCTCACCACCGGCAGCAATATCTGGGGCCAACGTCCTGACTTTC

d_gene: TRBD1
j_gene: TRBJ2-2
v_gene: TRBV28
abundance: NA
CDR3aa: CASSLLLLRDSANTGELFF
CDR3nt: TGTGCCAGCAGTTTATTACTATTAAGGGACAGTGCGAACACCGGGGAGCTGTTTTTT

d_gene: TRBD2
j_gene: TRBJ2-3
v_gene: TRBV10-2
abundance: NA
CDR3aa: CASSAGRSTDTQYF
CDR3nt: TGCGCCAGCAGTGCCGGGAGGAGCACAGATACGCAGTATTTT

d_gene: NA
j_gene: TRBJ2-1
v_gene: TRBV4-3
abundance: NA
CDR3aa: CASSQEPGGLGYNEQFF
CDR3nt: TGCGCCAGCAGCCAAGAACCAGGGGGACTAGGCTACAATGAGCAGTTCTTC

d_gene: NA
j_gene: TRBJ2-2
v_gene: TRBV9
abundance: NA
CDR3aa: CASSVVVPGELFF
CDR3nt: TGTGCCAGCAGCGTAGTGGTTCCCGGGGAGCTGTTTTTT

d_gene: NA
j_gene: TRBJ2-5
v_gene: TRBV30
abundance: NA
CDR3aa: CAWSFGVKETQYF
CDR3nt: TGTGCCTGGAGCTTCGGGGTAAAAGAGACCCAGTACTTC

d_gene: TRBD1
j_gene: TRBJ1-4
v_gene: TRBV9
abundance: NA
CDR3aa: CASSIAGTDEKLFF
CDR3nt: TGTGCCAGCAGCATCGCCGGGACAGATGAAAAACTGTTTTTT

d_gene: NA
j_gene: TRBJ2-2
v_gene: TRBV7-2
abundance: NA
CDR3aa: CASSFRAGGAGELFF
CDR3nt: TGTGCCAGCAGCTTCAGGGCAGGCGGAGCCGGGGAGCTGTTTTTT

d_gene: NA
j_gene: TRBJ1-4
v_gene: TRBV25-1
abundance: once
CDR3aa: CASSTQGYNEKLFF
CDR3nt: TGTGCCAGCAGTACACAGGGTTATAATGAAAAACTGTTTTTT

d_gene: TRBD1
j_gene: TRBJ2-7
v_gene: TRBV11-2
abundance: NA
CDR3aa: CASSLDRQGSYEQYF
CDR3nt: TGTGCCAGCAGCTTAGATCGACAGGGGTCCTACGAGCAGTACTTC

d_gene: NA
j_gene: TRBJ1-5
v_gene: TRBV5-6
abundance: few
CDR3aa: CASSGRGFNQPQHF
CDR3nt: TGTGCCAGCAGCGGCCGGGGTTTTAATCAGCCCCAGCATTTT

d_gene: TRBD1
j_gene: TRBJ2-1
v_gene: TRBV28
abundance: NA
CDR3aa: CASTRDRVYNEQFF
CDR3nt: TGTGCCAGCACCCGGGACAGGGTCTACAATGAGCAGTTCTTC

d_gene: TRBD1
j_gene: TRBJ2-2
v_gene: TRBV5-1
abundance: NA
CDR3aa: CASSGWDRGNTGELFF
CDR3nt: TGCGCCAGCAGCGGATGGGACAGGGGAAACACCGGGGAGCTGTTTTTT

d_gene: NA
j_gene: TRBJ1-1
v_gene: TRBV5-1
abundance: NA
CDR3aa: CASSLEGQGSTEAFF
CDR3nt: TGCGCCAGCAGCTTGGAAGGGCAGGGAAGCACTGAAGCTTTCTTT

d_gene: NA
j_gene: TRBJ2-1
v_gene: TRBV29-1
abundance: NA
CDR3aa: CSVGRGFSYNEQFF
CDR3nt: TGCAGCGTTGGAAGGGGTTTCTCCTACAATGAGCAGTTCTTC

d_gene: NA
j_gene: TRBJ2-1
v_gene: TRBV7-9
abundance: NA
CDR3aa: CASSLLIGEQFF
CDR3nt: TGTGCCAGCAGCCTATTAATAGGTGAGCAGTTCTTC

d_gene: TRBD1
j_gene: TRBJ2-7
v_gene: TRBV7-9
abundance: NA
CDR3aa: CASSFTGTGGSYEQYF
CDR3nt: TGTGCCAGCAGCTTTACCGGGACAGGGGGCTCCTACGAGCAGTACTTC

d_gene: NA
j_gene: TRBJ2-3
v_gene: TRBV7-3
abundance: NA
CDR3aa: CASSFAGPGDTQYF
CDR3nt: TGTGCCAGCAGCTTCGCGGGGCCCGGGGATACGCAGTATTTT

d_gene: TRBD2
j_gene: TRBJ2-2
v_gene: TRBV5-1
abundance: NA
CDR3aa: CASSWARGGSYTGELFF
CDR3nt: TGCGCCAGCAGCTGGGCCCGGGGAGGGAGTTACACCGGGGAGCTGTTTTTT

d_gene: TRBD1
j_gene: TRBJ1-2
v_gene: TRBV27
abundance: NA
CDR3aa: CASSLSPRGLDGYTF
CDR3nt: TGTGCCAGCAGTTTAAGTCCCAGGGGGTTGGATGGCTACACCTTC

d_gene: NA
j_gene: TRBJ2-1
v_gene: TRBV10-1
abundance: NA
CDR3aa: CASSEGSDYNEQFF
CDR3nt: TGCGCCAGCAGTGAAGGGTCCGACTACAATGAGCAGTTCTTC

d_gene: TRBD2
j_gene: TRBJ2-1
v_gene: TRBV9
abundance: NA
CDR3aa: CASSVLAGDFSEQFF
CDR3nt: TGTGCCAGCAGCGTCCTAGCGGGAGACTTCAGTGAGCAGTTCTTC

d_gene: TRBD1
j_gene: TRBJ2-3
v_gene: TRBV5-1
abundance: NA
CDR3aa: CASSPGQGTDTQYF
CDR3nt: TGCGCCAGCAGCCCGGGACAGGGGACAGATACGCAGTATTTT

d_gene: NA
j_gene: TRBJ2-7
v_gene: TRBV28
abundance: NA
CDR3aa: CASRPQGMDEQYF
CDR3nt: TGTGCCAGCAGGCCACAGGGAATGGACGAGCAGTACTTC

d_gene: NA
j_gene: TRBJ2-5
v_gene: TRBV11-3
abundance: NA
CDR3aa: CASSLGGFQETQYF
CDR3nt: TGTGCCAGCAGCTTAGGAGGCTTCCAAGAGACCCAGTACTTC

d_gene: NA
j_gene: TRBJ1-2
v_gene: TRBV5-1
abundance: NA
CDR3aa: CASALGGDYGFTF
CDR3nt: TGCGCCAGCGCCCTAGGGGGGGACTATGGATTCACCTTC

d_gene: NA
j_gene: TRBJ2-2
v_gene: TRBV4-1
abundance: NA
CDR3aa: CASSQLGLPNGELFF
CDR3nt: TGCGCCAGCAGCCAACTGGGACTGCCAAACGGGGAGCTGTTTTTT

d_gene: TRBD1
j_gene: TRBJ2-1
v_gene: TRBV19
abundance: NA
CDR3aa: CASSNQGEYNEQFF
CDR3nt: TGTGCCAGTAGTAATCAGGGGGAATACAATGAGCAGTTCTTC

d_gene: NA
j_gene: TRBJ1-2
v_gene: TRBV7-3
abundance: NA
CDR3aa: CASSLTGSSTGGYTF
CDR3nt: TGTGCCAGCAGCTTAACGGGGTCGAGTACGGGTGGCTACACCTTC

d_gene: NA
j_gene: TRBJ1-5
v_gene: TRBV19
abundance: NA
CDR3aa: CASSPRGLSNQPQHF
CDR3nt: TGTGCCAGTAGTCCTCGGGGGCTATCGAATCAGCCCCAGCATTTT

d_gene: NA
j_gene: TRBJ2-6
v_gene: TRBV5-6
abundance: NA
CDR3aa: CASSLGGRIYSGANVLTF
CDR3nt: TGTGCCAGCAGCTTGGGAGGCAGAATCTACTCTGGGGCCAACGTCCTGACTTTC

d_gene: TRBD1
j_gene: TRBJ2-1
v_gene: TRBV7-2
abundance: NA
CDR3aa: CASSLMGQGPRNEQFF
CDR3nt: TGTGCCAGCAGCTTAATGGGACAGGGGCCCCGGAATGAGCAGTTCTTC

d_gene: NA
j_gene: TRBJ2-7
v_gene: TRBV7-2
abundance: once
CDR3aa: CASSLDGNPLYEQYF
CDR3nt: TGTGCCAGCAGCTTGGACGGGAACCCGCTCTACGAGCAGTACTTC

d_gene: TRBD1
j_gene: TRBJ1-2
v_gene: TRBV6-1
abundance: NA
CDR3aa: CASSEAARGLRGHYGYTF
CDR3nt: TGTGCCAGCAGTGAAGCTGCCAGGGGCCTAAGGGGGCACTATGGCTACACCTTC

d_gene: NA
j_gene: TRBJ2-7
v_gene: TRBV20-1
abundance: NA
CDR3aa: CSGTETYEQYF
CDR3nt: TGCAGTGGGACGGAAACCTACGAGCAGTACTTC

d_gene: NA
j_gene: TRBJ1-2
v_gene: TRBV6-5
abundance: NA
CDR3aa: CASSYSGVTGYTF
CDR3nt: TGTGCCAGCAGTTACTCGGGGGTAACTGGCTACACCTTC

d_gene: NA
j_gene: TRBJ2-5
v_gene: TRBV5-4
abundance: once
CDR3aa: CASSLGITKKTQYF
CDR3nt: TGTGCCAGCAGCTTGGGCATCACAAAGAAGACCCAGTACTTC

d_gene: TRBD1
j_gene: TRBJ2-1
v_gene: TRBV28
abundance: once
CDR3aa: CASSGPPIFHSGTGTYNEQFF
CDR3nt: TGTGCCAGCAGTGGACCCCCTATTTTCCACTCCGGGACAGGCACATACAATGAGCAGTTCTTC

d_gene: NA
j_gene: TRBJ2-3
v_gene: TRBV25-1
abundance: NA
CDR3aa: CASSDQTGTSTDTQYF
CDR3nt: TGTGCCAGCAGTGACCAAACCGGGACTAGCACAGATACGCAGTATTTT

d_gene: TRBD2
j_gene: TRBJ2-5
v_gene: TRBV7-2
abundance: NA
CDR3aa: CASSLAGLGLAGGVETQYF
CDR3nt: TGTGCCAGCAGCTTAGCTGGGTTGGGACTAGCGGGAGGAGTGGAGACCCAGTACTTC